The 20 T cell receptor beta chains below were found in one sample sequenced in a study of cytomegalovirus exposure and HLA in healthy donors. The study ran its PCR with 60 Vbeta and 13 Jbeta primers. This table comes from immunoSEQ multiplex PCR, and its TCRdb copy is limited to in-frame clones, with some not included. This sample carries approximately 50,000 clones, with approximately 2.2% going to the ten biggest clones. The specimen sequenced was PBMCs. Receptors were obtained from a female donor in good health and CMV-seronegative.

V usage is TRBV9 and J usage is TRBJ2-2, with 14 bases aligning to TRBD2. The CDR3 covers 16 residues. Per germline, CDR1 SGDLS and CDR2 YYNGEE. The V gene end was trimmed by 3 bases and the J gene end by 4 bases; junction bases not matched to a gene: 2. The CDR3 DNA follows: TGTGCCAGCAGCGCGGGACTAGCGGGAGTCACCGGGGAGCTGTTTTTT. Its translation: CASSAGLAGVTGELFF. The entire variable domain, with the rest obtained from reference TRBV9 and TRBJ2-2, is as follows: DSGVTQTPKHLITATGQRVTLRCSPRSGDLSVYWYQQSLDQGLQFLIQYYNGEERAKGNILERFSAQQFPDLHSELNLSSLELGDSALYFCASSAGLAGVTGELFFGEGSRLTVL.

The J gene is TRBJ1-1, the V gene TRBV5-1; possible D gene TRBD1, 6 bases. Germline V gene data show CDR1 as SGHRS and CDR2 as YFSETQ. CDR3 length equals 14 residues. Trimming took off 4 bases at V and 3 bases at J, with 13 bases between the two ends. CDR3 in amino acids: CASSITGWDTEAFF. As DNA, the CDR3 is TGCGCCAGCAGCATAACAGGGTGGGACACTGAAGCTTTCTTT.

The CDR3 DNA follows: TGTGCCAGCAGTCCGGGACTGGACGGCTACGAGCAGTACTTC. Amino acids: CASSPGLDGYEQYF. V usage is TRBV11-3 and J usage is TRBJ2-7, with D possibly matching TRBD2 (6 bases). Trimming shortened V by 6 bases and J by 3 bases, and 15 bases separated the two germline ends. The CDR3 totals 14 residues. The germline V gene has CDR1 SGHNT and CDR2 YENEEA.

V and J are TRBV30 and TRBJ1-5; D not certain. Per the germline V gene, CDR1 is GTSNPN and CDR2 is SVGIG (reference sequence). This CDR3 comprises 17 residues. V was pared by 2 bases and J by 2 bases, with 19 bases between. The CDR3 DNA sequence: TGTGCCTGGAGTCTCCGCGTGGGGAGTCGGGGCAATCAGCCCCAGCATTTT. Translation: CAWSLRVGSRGNQPQHF.

The CDR3 here is CAWSKGGTTNEKLFF. Written as DNA, the CDR3 is TGTGCCTGGAGTAAAGGGGGCACAACTAATGAAAAACTGTTTTTT. The V gene is TRBV30, the J gene TRBJ1-4, with 7 bases fitting TRBD1. The CDR3 length is 15 residues. After removal of 2 bases from V and 0 bases from J, the junction contained 3 bases not matched to a gene. In germline, CDR1 is GTSNPN, CDR2 SVGIG (reference sequence).

The gene calls are TRBV6-6 and TRBJ1-6, with TRBD1 identical over 10 bases. The germline V gene encodes CDR1 MNHNY and CDR2 SVGAGI (reference sequence). V lost 7 bases and J lost 5; bases outside the gene matches: 8. The CDR3 runs 16 residues. The CDR3 reads CASTFRGQGNNSPLHF. CDR3 sequence (DNA): TGTGCCAGCACCTTCAGGGGACAGGGGAATAATTCACCCCTCCACTTT.

The chain is built from TRBV7-6 and TRBJ2-7; 11 nucleotides agree with TRBD2. From germline, CDR1 is SGHVS and CDR2 FNYEAQ. The CDR3 totals 14 residues. Germline trimming cut 1 base from V and 6 bases from J; bases unmatched to any gene: 2. Here the CDR3 reads CASSLVTSGGEQYF. The DNA of the CDR3 is TGTGCCAGCAGCTTAGTAACTAGCGGGGGCGAGCAGTACTTC.

The chain employs TRBV9 and TRBJ1-6, with D perhaps matching TRBD1 (5 bases). The CDR3 contains 15 residues. Germline V lookup: CDR1 SGDLS, CDR2 YYNGEE. V was pared by 2 bases and J by 4 bases, with 10 bases between. This chain's CDR3 is CASSVTDNYNSPLHF. The CDR3 bases are TGTGCCAGCAGCGTGACAGATAATTATAATTCACCCCTCCACTTT.

The rearrangement joins TRBV5-1 to TRBJ1-1; a weak D match, TRBD1 (5 bases). Trimming stripped 2 bases from V and 5 bases from J, with 16 bases between. CDR3 length: 15 residues. Germline values: CDR1 SGHRS, CDR2 YFSETQ. The CDR3 DNA is TGCGCCAGCAGCTTTGAAGGGCAGGGAGGGACTGAAGCTTTCTTT. Residues: CASSFEGQGGTEAFF.

The V gene is TRBV11-3, the J gene TRBJ2-7, with 9 positions matching TRBD1. With V trimmed by 6 bases and J by 3 bases, 9 bases remained unmatched. CDR1 SGHNT and CDR2 YENEEA come from the germline V gene. This CDR3 contains 15 residues. CDR3 protein: CASRAAWTGDYEQYF. Written as DNA, the CDR3 is TGTGCCAGCAGGGCTGCCTGGACAGGGGACTACGAGCAGTACTTC.

This chain links TRBV7-3 with TRBJ1-6; 8 bases are a match to TRBD1. The germline V gene has CDR1 SGHTA and CDR2 FQGTGA. V lost 4 bases and J lost 7; bases outside the gene matches: 3. This CDR3 contains 14 residues. CDR3 in amino acids: CASSWTGSNSPLHF. The CDR3 nucleotides read TGTGCCAGCAGCTGGACAGGGAGCAATTCACCCCTCCACTTT.

The rearrangement links TRBV5-1 to TRBJ2-3; D call uncertain. The CDR3 is 12 residues long. Germline values: CDR1 SGHRS, CDR2 YFSETQ. Between the trimmed V and J ends, which lost 6 bases and 2 bases, there was a span of 7 bases. CDR3 in DNA: TGCGCCAGCAAAGCATACACAGATACGCAGTATTTT. Its protein product is CASKAYTDTQYF.

V is TRBV2 and J is TRBJ2-7; 8 bases agree with TRBD1. The CDR3 runs 16 residues. J lost 0 bases, V lost 2 bases, and 6 bases had no gene match. Germline V gives CDR1 SNHLY, CDR2 FYNNEI. CDR3 sequence (DNA): TGTGCCAGCAGTGAATCAACAGGGGGTAGCTCCTACGAGCAGTACTTC. Translation: CASSESTGGSSYEQYF.

CDR3 protein: CASWEGRINQPQHF. CDR3 DNA: TGTGCCAGTTGGGAGGGACGGATTAATCAGCCCCAGCATTTT. The rearrangement uses TRBV19 and TRBJ1-5; possibly TRBD1 for D (5 bases). The CDR3 is 14 residues long. Germline-derived CDR1 and CDR2 are LNHDA and SQIVND (reference sequence). V shed 8 bases and J shed 4 bases, with 15 bases lying between them.

This chain links TRBV5-1 with TRBJ1-1; TRBD1 might be the D (6 bases). Per the germline V gene, CDR1 is SGHRS and CDR2 is YFSETQ. The CDR3 has 13 amino acids. Trimming took 4 bases from V and 4 from J, leaving 11 bases between them. The CDR3 DNA follows: TGCGCCAGCAGCGGAGGGGGGGGCACTGAAGCTTTCTTT. It specifies CASSGGGGTEAFF.

This chain connects TRBV14 to TRBJ2-3; possibly TRBD1 for D (6 bases). This CDR3 spans 16 amino acids. V was shortened by 2 bases and J by 4 bases, with 16 bases between the two germline ends. Germline assignment: CDR1 SGHDN and CDR2 FVKESK. The CDR3 spells CASSQRYRELSDTQYF. The CDR3 region has the DNA TGTGCCAGCAGCCAACGGTACAGGGAACTTTCAGATACGCAGTATTTT.

This chain connects TRBV29-1 to TRBJ1-2, with D possibly being TRBD1 (6 bases). Germline V gene data show CDR1 as SQVTM and CDR2 as ANQGSEA. CDR3 length: 17 amino acids. V lost 5 bases and J 7 bases, leaving 29 bases between the germline ends. CDR3 sequence reads: CSVSTPGQVGPVSGYTF. Here the CDR3 DNA reads TGCAGCGTTTCAACACCGGGACAAGTCGGACCGGTTTCTGGCTACACCTTC. Looking up the rest from reference TRBV29-1 and TRBJ1-2 gives the full variable domain: SAVISQKPSRDICQRGTSLTIQCQVDSQVTMMFWYRQQPGQSLTLIATANQGSEATYESGFVIDKFPISRPNLTFSTLTVSNMSPEDSSIYLCSVSTPGQVGPVSGYTFGSGTRLTVV.

The J gene is TRBJ2-4, the V gene TRBV30; 8 bases are shared with TRBD1. Germline trimming cut 2 bases from V and 6 bases from J; bases unmatched to any gene: 6. Germline CDR1 GTSNPN, CDR2 SVGIG (reference sequence). The CDR3 length is 14 residues. The CDR3 nucleotides read TGTGCCTGGAGTTCCAGGGGGCTGAGAAACATTCAGTACTTC. This gives the protein CAWSSRGLRNIQYF.

This chain connects TRBV4-1 to TRBJ1-1, with D possibly being TRBD1 (6 bases). The ends were cut back, 2 bases at V and 1 base at J, with 17 bases in the middle. This CDR3 comprises 17 residues. CDR1 MGHRA and CDR2 YSYEKL come from the germline V gene. DNA of the CDR3: TGCGCCAGCAGCCAACTGTCTGTGCCAGGGGAGAACACTGAAGCTTTCTTT. Translating it yields CASSQLSVPGENTEAFF.

This chain uses TRBV7-2 with TRBJ2-3; 8 bases map to TRBD2. Germline loops: CDR1 SGHTA, CDR2 FQGNSA. Germline trimming cut 5 bases from V and 6 bases from J; bases unmatched to any gene: 13. The CDR3 totals 16 residues. CDR3 in amino acids: CASSPLAGTLGDTQYF. The CDR3 nucleotides read TGTGCCAGCAGCCCGTTAGCGGGAACACTTGGGGATACGCAGTATTTT.